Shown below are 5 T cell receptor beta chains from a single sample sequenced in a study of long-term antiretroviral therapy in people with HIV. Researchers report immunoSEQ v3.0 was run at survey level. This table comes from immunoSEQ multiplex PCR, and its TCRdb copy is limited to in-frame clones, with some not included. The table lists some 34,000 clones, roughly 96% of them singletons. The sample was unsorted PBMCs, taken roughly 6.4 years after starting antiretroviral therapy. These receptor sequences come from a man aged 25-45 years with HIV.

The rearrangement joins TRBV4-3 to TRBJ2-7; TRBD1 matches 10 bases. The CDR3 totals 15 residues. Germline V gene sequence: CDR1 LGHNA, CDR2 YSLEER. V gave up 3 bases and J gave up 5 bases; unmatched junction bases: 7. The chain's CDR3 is CASSHQTGGGNEQYF. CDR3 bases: TGCGCCAGCAGCCACCAGACAGGGGGCGGGAACGAGCAGTACTTC.

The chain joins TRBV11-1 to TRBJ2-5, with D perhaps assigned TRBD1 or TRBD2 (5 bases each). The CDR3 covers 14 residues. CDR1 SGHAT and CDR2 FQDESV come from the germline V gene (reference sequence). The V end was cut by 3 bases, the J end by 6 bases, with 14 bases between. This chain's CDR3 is CASSFDSGGKTQYF. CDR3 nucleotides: TGTGCCAGCAGCTTTGACAGCGGTGGGAAGACCCAGTACTTC. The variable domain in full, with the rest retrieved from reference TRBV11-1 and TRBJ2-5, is EAEVAQSPRYKITEKSQAVAFWCDPISGHATLYWYRQILGQGPELLVQFQDESVVDDSQLPKDRFSAERLKGVDSTLKIQPAELGDSAMYLCASSFDSGGKTQYFGPGTRLLVL.

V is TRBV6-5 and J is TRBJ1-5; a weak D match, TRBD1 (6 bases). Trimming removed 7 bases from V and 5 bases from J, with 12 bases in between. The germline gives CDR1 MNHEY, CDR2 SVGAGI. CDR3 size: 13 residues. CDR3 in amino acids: CASTNREDQPQHF. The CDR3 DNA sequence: TGTGCCAGCACCAACAGGGAGGATCAGCCCCAGCATTTT.

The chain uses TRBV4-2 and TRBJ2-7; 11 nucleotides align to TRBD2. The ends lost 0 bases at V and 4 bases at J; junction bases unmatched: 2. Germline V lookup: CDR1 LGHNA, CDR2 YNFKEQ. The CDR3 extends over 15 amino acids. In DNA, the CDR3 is TGTGCCAGCAGCCAAGATGTAGCGGGAGGGTACGAGCAGTACTTC. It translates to CASSQDVAGGYEQYF.

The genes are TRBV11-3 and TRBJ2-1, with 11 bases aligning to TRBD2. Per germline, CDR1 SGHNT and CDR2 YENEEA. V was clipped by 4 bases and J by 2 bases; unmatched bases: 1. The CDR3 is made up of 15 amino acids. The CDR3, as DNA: TGTGCCAGCAGCTCGACTAGCGGGGCCTACAATGAGCAGTTCTTC. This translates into CASSSTSGAYNEQFF. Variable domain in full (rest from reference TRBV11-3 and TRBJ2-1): EAGVVQSPRYKIIEKKQPVAFWCNPISGHNTLYWYLQNLGQGPELLIRYENEEAVDDSQLPKDRFSAERLKGVDSTLKIQPAELGDSAVYLCASSSTSGAYNEQFFGPGTRLTVL.